This record looks at one T cell receptor beta chain sequence and its context. Its antigen is unidentified. This beta chain came through as a stray read in a library set up for alpha chains, and its size says little. A single record per CDR3 protein comes from TCRdb applying MiXCR to the 5' RACE reads. Of 15,000 to 20,000 distinct CDR3 sequences listed, 9.5% to 10% were seen once; the top ten hold roughly 22%. Documented time point: sample taken at primary tumor resection. This sample was taken from a study of spatial heterogeneity in lung cancer. Study as a whole: Alpha-chain detections were consistently fewer than beta-chain detections among the sequences.

Study-wide findings and caveats: How many expanded intratumoral alpha and beta TCRs were present tracked the tumor mutation count, which was a count of nonsynonymous mutations.

V trimming: 2 bases; J trimming: 3 bases; junction bases outside the gene matches: 6. Per germline, CDR1 LGHDT and CDR2 YNNKEL (reference sequence). The CDR3 has 15 residues. This specimen was lung tumor tissue, taken at surgery. V is TRBV3-1 and J is TRBJ2-5, with 7 bases identical to TRBD1. The receptor comes from a female donor with early-stage non-small cell lung cancer. The CDR3 protein is CASSQYYTGEETQYF. DNA for the CDR3: TGTGCCAGCAGCCAATACTATACAGGGGAAGAGACCCAGTACTTC.